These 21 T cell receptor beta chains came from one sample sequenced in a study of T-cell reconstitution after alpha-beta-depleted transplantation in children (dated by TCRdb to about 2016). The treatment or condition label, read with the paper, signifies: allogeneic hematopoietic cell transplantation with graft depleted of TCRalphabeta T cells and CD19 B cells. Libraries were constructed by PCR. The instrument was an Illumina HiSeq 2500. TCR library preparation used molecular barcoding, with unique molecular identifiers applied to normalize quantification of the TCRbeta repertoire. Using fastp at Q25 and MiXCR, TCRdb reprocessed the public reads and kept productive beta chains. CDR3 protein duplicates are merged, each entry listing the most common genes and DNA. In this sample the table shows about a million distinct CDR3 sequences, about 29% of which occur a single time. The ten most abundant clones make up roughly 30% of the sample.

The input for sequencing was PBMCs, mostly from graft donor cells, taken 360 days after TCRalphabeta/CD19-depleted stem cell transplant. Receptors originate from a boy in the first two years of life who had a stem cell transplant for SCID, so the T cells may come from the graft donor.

CDR3 DNA: TGTGCCAGCAGCTTAGGTCTAGCGGGGGGACTCTCCTACAATGAGCAGTTCTTC. Its translation is CASSLGLAGGLSYNEQFF. The chain carries TRBV7-8 and TRBJ2-1; 11 bases map to TRBD2. CDR1 and CDR2 from the germline V gene are SGHVS and FQNEAQ. Losses at the gene ends were 1 base for V and 0 bases for J; bases not matched to a gene: 5. The CDR3 spans 18 residues.

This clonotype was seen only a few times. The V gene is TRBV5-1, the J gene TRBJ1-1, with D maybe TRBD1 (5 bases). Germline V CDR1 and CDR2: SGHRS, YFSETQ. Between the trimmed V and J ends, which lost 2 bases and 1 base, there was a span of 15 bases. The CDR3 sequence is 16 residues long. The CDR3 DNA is TGCGCCAGCAGCTTCGCAAGAGGGGTCGGGAACACTGAAGCTTTCTTT. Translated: CASSFARGVGNTEAFF.

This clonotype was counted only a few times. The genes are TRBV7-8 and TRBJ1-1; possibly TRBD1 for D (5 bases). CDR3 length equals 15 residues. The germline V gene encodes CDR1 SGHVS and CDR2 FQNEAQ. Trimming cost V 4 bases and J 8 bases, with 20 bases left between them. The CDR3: CASSWDRSPGFEAFF. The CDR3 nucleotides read TGTGCCAGCAGCTGGGACCGCTCACCCGGGTTCGAAGCTTTCTTT.

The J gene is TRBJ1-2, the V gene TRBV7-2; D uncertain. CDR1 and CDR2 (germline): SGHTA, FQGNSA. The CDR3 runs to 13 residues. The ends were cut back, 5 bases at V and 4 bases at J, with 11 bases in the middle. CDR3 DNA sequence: TGTGCCAGCAGCCCTCCCGCGGGCTATGGCTACACCTTC. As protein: CASSPPAGYGYTF. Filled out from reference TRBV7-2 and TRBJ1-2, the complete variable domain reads GAGVSQSPSNKVTEKGKDVELRCDPISGHTALYWYRQSLGQGLEFLIYFQGNSAPDKSGLPSDRFSAERTGGSVSTLTIQRTQQEDSAVYLCASSPPAGYGYTFGSGTRLTVV.

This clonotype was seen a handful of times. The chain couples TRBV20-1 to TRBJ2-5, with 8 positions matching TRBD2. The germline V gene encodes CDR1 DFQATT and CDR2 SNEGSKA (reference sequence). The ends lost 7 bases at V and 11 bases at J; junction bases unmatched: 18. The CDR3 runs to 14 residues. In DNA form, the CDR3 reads TGCAGTGTTAGTCGTTCGCCGGGGGGGCAAGTACAGTACTTC. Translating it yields CSVSRSPGGQVQYF.

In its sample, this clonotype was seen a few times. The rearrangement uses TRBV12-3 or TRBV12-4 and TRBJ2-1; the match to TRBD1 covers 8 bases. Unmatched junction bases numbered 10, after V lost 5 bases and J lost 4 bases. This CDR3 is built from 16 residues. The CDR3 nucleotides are TGTGCCAGCAGTGGTCAGGGGGCTCTTAAGTACAATGAGCAGTTCTTC. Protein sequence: CASSGQGALKYNEQFF.

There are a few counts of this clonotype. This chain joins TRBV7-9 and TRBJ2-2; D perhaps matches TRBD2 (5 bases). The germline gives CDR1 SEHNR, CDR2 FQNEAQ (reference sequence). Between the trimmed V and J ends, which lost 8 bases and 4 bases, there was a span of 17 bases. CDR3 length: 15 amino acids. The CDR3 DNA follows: TGTGCCAGCCGCGTATGGGGAGTCCGCACCGGGGAGCTGTTTTTT. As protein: CASRVWGVRTGELFF.

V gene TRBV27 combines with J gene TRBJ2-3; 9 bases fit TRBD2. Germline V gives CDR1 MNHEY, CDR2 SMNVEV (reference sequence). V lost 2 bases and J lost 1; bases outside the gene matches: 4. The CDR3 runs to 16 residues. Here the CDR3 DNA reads TGTGCCAGCAGTTTAAGCGGGGGGTATCGCACAGATACGCAGTATTTT. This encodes CASSLSGGYRTDTQYF.

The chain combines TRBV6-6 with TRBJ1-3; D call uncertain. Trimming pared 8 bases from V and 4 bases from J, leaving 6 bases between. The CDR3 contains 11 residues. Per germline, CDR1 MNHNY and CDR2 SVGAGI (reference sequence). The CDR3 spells CASLGGNTIYF. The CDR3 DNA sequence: TGTGCCAGCCTAGGAGGAAACACCATATATTTT.

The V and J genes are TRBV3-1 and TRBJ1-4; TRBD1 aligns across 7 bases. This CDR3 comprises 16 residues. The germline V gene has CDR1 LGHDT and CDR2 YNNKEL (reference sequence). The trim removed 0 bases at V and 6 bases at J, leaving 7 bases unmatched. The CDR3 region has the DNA TGTGCCAGCAGCCAAGATTTGGCAGGGGGAGATGAAAAACTGTTTTTT. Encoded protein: CASSQDLAGGDEKLFF.

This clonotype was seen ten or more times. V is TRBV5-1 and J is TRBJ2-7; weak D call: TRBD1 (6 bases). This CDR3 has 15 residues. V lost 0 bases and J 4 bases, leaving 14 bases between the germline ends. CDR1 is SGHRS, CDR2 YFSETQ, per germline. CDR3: CASSLEEGDPYEQYF. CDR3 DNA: TGCGCCAGCAGCTTGGAAGAGGGGGACCCTTACGAGCAGTACTTC.

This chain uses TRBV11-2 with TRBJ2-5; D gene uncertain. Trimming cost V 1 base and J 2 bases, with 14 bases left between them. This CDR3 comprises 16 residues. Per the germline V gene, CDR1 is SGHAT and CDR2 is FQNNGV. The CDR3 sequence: CASSLGSGYRQETQYF. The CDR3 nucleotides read TGTGCCAGCAGCTTAGGGTCAGGATATCGTCAAGAGACCCAGTACTTC.

The chain's CDR3 is CASSFRDRTEQFF. As DNA, the CDR3 is TGTGCCAGCAGTTTCAGGGATAGGACTGAGCAGTTCTTC. The chain employs TRBV12-3 or TRBV12-4 and TRBJ2-1; a weak D match, TRBD1 (5 bases). The CDR3 consists of 13 residues. The ends were cut back, 3 bases at V and 9 bases at J, with 12 bases in the middle.

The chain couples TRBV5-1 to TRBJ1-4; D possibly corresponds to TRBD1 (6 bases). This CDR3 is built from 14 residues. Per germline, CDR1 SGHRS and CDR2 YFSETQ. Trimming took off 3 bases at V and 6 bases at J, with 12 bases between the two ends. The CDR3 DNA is TGCGCCAGCAGCTCCAACAGGGTCGATGAAAAACTGTTTTTT. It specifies CASSSNRVDEKLFF.

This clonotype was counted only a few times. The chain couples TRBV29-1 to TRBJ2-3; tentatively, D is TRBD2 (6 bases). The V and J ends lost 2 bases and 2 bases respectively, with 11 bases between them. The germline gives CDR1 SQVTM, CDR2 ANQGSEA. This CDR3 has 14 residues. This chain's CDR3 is CSVEKGLLTDTQYF. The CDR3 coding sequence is TGCAGCGTTGAAAAGGGACTCCTCACAGATACGCAGTATTTT.

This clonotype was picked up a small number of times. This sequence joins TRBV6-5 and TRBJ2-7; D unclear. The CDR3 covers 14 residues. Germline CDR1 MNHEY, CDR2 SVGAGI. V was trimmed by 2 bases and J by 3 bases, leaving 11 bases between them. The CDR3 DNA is TGTGCCAGCAGTTACGGGGAACAGCTCTACGAGCAGTACTTC. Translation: CASSYGEQLYEQYF.

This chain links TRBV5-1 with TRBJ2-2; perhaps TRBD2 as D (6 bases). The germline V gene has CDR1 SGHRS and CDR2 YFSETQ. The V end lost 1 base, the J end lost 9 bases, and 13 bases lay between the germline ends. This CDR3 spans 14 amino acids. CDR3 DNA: TGCGCCAGCAGCTTGCTAGCGCAATCTCGGGAGCTGTTTTTT. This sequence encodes CASSLLAQSRELFF.

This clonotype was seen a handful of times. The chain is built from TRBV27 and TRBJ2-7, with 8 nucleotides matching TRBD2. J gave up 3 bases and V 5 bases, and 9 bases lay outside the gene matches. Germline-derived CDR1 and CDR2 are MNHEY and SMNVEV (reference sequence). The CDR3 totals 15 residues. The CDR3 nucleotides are TGTGCCAGCAGTCCCCTTAGCGGGGCGTTCTACGAGCAGTACTTC. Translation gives CASSPLSGAFYEQYF.

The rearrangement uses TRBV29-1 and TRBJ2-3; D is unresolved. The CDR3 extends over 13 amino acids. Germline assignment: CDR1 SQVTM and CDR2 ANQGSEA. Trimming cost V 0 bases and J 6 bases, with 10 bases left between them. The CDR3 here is CSVEDPKLDTQYF. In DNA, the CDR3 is TGCAGCGTTGAAGATCCCAAGTTGGATACGCAGTATTTT.

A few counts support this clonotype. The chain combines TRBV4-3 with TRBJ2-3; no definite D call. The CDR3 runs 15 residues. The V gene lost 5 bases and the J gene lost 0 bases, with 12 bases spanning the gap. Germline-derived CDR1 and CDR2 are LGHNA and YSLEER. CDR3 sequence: CASSSRRISTDTQYF. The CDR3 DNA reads TGCGCCAGCAGCTCGCGGCGGATTAGCACAGATACGCAGTATTTT.

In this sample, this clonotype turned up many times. This CDR3 reads CASSPGQRASYNEQFF. CDR3 bases: TGTGCCAGCAGCCCGGGACAGCGGGCCTCCTACAATGAGCAGTTCTTC. The genes are TRBV12-3 or TRBV12-4 and TRBJ2-1; D is possibly TRBD1 (7 bases). V was clipped by 6 bases and J by 0 bases, with 15 bases between them. The CDR3 consists of 16 residues.